The source of this TCR beta chain is a study of cytomegalovirus exposure and HLA in healthy donors. This clone was counted once. PCR involved 60 Vbeta and 13 Jbeta primers. Profiled with immunoSEQ multiplex PCR; TCRdb holds only in-frame clones, not every one. The profile shows approximately 160,000 clones, about 81% of them singletons. J lost 4 bases, V lost 2 bases, and 7 bases had no gene match. The CDR3 contains 15 residues. Germline CDR1 and CDR2: SGHTS and YDEGEE. This clonotype was sampled from a girl aged 5-17 years in good health and CMV-seropositive. Sequencing used PBMCs. The chain has TRBV5-8 and TRBJ1-1; 8 nucleotides align to TRBD1. The CDR3 nucleotides are TGTGCCAGCAGCTTCGAACAGGGGGGCTCCACTGAAGCTTTCTTT. Translation: CASSFEQGGSTEAFF.